The next 3 T cell receptor beta chains were all read from a single sample in a study of cytomegalovirus exposure and HLA in healthy donors. A multiplex PCR was run with 60 Vbeta primers and 13 Jbeta primers. Clones were sequenced by immunoSEQ multiplex PCR, and TCRdb holds only the in-frame ones, with some missing. Of around 120,000 clones listed, around 80% are singletons. The sequencing sample was made of PBMCs. The receptors come from a woman between 45 and 65 years old in good health and CMV-seronegative.

The chain is built from TRBV7-3 and TRBJ1-1, with TRBD1 as a possible D gene (5 bases). The CDR3 runs 15 residues. Trimming shortened V by 7 bases and J by 0 bases, and 15 bases separated the two germline ends. CDR1 and CDR2 from the germline V gene are SGHTA and FQGTGA. CDR3 sequence: CASTAGGDLNTEAFF. The CDR3 bases are TGTGCCAGCACCGCTGGAGGGGATTTGAACACTGAAGCTTTCTTT.

The chain has TRBV7-8 and TRBJ1-1; a possible D gene is TRBD1 (6 bases). V lost 1 base to trimming and J lost 4 bases, with 16 bases between them. The CDR3 loop spans 16 amino acids. Germline V gene data show CDR1 as SGHVS and CDR2 as FQNEAQ. The CDR3 DNA sequence: TGTGCCAGCAGCTTAGGGGTTCAGGGGTTGAGCACTGAAGCTTTCTTT. This translates into CASSLGVQGLSTEAFF.

The V gene is TRBV9, the J gene TRBJ1-3; D ambiguous. The CDR3 is 15 amino acids. From germline, CDR1 is SGDLS and CDR2 YYNGEE. The ends were cut back, 0 bases at V and 0 bases at J, with 7 bases in the middle. The CDR3 nucleotides read TGTGCCAGCAGCGTAGCTAAAGCCTCTGGAAACACCATATATTTT. Its protein product is CASSVAKASGNTIYF.